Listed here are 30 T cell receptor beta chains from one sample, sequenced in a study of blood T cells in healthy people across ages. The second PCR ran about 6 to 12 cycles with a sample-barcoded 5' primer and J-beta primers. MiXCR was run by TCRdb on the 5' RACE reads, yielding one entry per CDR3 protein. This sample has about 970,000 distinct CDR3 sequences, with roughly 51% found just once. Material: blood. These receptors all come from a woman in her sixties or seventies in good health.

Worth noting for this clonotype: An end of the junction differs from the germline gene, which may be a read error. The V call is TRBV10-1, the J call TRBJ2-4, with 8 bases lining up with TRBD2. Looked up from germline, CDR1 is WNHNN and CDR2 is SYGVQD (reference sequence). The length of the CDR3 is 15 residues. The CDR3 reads CASSEPGLAQNIQYF. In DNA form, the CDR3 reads TGCGCCAGCAGTGAGCCCGGACTAGCCCAAAACATTCAGTACTTC.

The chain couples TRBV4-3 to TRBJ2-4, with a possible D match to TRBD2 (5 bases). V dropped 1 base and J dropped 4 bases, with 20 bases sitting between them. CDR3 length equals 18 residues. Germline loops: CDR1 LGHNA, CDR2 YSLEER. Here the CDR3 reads CASSQAAPPRPGKNIQYF. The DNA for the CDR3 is TGCGCCAGCAGCCAAGCTGCCCCTCCAAGGCCGGGGAAAAACATTCAGTACTTC.

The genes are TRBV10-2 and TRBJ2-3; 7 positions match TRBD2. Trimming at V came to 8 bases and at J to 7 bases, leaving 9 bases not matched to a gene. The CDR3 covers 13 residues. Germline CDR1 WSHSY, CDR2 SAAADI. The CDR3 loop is CASLREWGNTQYF. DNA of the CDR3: TGCGCCAGCCTGCGGGAGTGGGGAAATACGCAGTATTTT.

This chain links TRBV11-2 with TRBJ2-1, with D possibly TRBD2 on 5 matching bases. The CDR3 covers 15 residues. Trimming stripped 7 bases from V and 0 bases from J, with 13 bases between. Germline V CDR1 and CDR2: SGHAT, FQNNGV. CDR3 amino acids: CASTRGGISYNEQFF. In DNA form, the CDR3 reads TGTGCCAGCACAAGAGGAGGCATCTCCTACAATGAGCAGTTCTTC.

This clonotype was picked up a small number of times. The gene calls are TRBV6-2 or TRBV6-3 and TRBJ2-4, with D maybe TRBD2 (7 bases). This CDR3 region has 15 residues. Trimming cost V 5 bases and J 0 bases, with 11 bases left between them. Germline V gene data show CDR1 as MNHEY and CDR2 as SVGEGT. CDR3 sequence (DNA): TGTGCCAGCAGTCGAGCGGGACAAGCCAAAAACATTCAGTACTTC. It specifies CASSRAGQAKNIQYF.

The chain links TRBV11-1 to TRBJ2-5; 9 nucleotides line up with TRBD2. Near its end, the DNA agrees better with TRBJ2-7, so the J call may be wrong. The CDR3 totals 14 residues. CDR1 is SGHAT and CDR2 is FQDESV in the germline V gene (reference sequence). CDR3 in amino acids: CASSKRTSEYEQYF. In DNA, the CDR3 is TGTGCCAGCAGCAAGCGGACTAGCGAGTACGAGCAGTACTTC.

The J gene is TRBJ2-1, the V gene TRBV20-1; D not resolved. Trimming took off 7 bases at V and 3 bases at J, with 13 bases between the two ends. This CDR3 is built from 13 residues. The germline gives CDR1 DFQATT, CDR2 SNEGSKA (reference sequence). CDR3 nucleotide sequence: TGCAGTGTGAAGGCAGTTCTCTACAATGAGCAGTTCTTC. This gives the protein CSVKAVLYNEQFF.

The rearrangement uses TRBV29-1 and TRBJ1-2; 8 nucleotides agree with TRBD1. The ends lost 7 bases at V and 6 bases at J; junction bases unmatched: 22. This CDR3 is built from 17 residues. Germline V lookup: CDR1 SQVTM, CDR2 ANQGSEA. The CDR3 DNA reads TGCAGCGGGGGGTCCCTCGGACAGGGCGATCGAAAGGATGGCTACACCTTC. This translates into CSGGSLGQGDRKDGYTF.

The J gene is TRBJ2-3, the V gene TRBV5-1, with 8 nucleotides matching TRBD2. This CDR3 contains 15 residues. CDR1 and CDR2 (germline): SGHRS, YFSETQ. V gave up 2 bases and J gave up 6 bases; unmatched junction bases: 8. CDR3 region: CASSFSGKGEDTQYF. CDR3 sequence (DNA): TGCGCCAGCAGCTTTAGCGGGAAGGGAGAGGATACGCAGTATTTT.

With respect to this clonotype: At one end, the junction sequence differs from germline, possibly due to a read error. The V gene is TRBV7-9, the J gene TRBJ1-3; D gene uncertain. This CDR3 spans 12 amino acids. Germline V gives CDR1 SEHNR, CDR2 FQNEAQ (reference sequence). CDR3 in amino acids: CASTRFGYTIYF. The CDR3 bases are TGTGCCAGCACCAGATTTGGATACACCATATATTTT.

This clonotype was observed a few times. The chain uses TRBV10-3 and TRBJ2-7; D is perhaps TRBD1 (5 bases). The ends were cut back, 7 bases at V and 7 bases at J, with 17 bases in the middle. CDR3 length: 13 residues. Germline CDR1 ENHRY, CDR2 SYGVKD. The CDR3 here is CAINKDPDNEQYF. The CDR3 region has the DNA TGTGCCATCAACAAGGACCCGGACAATGAGCAGTACTTC.

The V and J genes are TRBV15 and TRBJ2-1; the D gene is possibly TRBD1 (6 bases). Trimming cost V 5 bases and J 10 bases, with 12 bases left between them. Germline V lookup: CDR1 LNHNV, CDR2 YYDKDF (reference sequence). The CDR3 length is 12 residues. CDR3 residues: CATSGGLWEQFF. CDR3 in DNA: TGTGCCACCAGCGGGGGCCTATGGGAGCAGTTCTTC. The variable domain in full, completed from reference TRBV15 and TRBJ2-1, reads DAMVIQNPRYQVTQFGKPVTLSCSQTLNHNVMYWYQQKSSQAPKLLFHYYDKDFNNEADTPDNFQSRRPNTSFCFLDIRSPGLGDTAMYLCATSGGLWEQFFGPGTRLTVL.

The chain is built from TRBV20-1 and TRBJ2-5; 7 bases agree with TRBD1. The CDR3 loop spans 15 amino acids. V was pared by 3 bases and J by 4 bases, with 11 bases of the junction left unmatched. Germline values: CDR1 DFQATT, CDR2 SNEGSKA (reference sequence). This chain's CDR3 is CSASQSDRAVETQYF. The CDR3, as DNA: TGCAGTGCTAGCCAGAGTGACAGGGCGGTAGAGACCCAGTACTTC.

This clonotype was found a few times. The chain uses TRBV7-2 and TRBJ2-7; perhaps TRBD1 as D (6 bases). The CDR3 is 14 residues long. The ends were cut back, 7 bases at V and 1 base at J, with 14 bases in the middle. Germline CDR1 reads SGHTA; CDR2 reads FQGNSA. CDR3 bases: TGTGCCAGCAAGGCTCGCCAGGGGTCCTACGAGCAGTACTTC. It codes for CASKARQGSYEQYF.

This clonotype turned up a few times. The chain's CDR3 is CSVARRTQGGENEQFF. The CDR3 DNA is TGCAGCGTTGCCCGCCGGACCCAGGGGGGGGAGAATGAGCAGTTCTTC. V gene TRBV29-1 combines with J gene TRBJ2-1; D tentatively fits TRBD1 or TRBD2 (7 bases each). Germline loops: CDR1 SQVTM, CDR2 ANQGSEA. This CDR3 contains 16 residues. Between the trimmed V and J ends, which lost 4 bases and 7 bases, there was a span of 23 bases.

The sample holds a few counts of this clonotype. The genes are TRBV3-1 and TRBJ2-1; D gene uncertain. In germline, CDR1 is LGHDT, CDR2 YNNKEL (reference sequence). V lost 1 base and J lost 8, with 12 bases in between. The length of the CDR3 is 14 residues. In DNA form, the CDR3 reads TGTGCCAGCAGCCAAGGACCCTCGCTCCATGAGCAGTTCTTC. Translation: CASSQGPSLHEQFF.

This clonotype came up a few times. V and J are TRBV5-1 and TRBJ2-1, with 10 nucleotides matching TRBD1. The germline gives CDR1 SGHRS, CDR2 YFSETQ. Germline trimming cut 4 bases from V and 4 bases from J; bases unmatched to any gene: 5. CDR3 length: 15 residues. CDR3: CASSGGQGRYNEQFF. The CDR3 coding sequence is TGCGCCAGCAGCGGGGGACAGGGGAGGTACAATGAGCAGTTCTTC.

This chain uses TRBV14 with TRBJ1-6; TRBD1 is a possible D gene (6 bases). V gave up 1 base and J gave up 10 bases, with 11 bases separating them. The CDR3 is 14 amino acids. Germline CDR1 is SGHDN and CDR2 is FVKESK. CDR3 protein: CASSQVGHRSPLHF. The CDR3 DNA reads TGTGCCAGCAGCCAAGTGGGACACCGATCACCCCTCCACTTT.

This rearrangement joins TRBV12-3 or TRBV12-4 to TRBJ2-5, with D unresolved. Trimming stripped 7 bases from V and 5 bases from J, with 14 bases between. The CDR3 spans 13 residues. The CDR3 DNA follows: TGTGCCAGCAAGGGTTTGTTGCAGGAGACCCAGTACTTC. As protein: CASKGLLQETQYF.

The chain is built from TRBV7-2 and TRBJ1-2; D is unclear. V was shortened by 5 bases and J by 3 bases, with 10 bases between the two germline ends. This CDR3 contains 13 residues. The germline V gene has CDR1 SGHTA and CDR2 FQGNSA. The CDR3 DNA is TGTGCCAGCAGCCCCCCTTACGACTATGGCTACACCTTC. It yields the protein CASSPPYDYGYTF.

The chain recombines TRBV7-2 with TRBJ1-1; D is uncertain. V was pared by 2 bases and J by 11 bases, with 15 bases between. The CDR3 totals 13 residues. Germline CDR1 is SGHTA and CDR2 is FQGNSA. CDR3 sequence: CASSLPVRRRAFF. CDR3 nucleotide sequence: TGTGCCAGCAGCTTACCGGTTAGGCGAAGGGCTTTCTTT.

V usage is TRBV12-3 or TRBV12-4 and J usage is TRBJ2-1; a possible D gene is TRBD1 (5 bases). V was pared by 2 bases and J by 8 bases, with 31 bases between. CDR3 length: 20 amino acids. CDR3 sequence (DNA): TGTGCCAGCAGTTTATCATCCGTCCCAGGGTTATCATGGGTTCTGGATGAGCAGTTCTTC. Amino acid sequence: CASSLSSVPGLSWVLDEQFF.

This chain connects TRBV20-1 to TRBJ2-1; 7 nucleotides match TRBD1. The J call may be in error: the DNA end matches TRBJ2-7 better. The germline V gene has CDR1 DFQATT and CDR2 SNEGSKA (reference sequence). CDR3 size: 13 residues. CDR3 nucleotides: TGCAGTGCACGTGCATGGGACAGCTACGAGCAGTACTTC. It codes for CSARAWDSYEQYF.

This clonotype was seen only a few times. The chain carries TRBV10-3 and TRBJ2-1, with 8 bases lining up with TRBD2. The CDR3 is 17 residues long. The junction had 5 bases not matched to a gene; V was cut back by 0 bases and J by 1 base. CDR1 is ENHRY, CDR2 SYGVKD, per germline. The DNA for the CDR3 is TGTGCCATCAGTGAGTCGATCCCTAGCGGGTCCTACAATGAGCAGTTCTTC. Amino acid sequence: CAISESIPSGSYNEQFF.

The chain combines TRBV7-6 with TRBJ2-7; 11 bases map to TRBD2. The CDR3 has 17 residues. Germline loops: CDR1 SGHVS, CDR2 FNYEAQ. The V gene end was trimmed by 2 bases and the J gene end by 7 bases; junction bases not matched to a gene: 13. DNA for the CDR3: TGTGCCAGCAGCTTAATCCTCGGGACTAGCGGTAGGAGTGAGCAGTACTTC. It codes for CASSLILGTSGRSEQYF.

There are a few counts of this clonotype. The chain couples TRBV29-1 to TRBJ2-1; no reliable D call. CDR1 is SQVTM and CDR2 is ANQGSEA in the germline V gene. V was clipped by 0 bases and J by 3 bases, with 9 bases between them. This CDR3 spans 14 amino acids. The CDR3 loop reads CSVEDQGNYNEQFF. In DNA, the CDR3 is TGCAGCGTTGAAGATCAAGGGAACTACAATGAGCAGTTCTTC.

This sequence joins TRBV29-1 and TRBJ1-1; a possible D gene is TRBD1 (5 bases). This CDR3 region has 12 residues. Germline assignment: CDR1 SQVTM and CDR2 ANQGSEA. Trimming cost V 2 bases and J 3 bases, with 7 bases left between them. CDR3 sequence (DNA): TGCAGCGTTGAATGGGGCGACACTGAAGCTTTCTTT. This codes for CSVEWGDTEAFF. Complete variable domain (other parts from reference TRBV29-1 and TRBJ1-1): SAVISQKPSRDICQRGTSLTIQCQVDSQVTMMFWYRQQPGQSLTLIATANQGSEATYESGFVIDKFPISRPNLTFSTLTVSNMSPEDSSIYLCSVEWGDTEAFFGQGTRLTVV.

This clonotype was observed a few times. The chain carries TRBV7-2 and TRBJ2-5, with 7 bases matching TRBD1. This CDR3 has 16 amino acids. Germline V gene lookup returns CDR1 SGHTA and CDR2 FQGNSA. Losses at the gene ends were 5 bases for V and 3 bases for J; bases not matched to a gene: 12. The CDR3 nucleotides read TGTGCCAGCAGCCAGAAATCGGGACAGCCAAAAGAGACCCAGTACTTC. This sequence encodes CASSQKSGQPKETQYF.

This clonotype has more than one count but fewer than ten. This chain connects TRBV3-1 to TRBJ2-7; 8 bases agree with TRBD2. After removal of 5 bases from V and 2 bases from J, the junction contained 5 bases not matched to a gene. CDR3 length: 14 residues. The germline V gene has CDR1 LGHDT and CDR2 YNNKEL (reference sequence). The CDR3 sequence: CASSETSGPYEQYF. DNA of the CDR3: TGTGCCAGCAGCGAAACTAGCGGACCCTACGAGCAGTACTTC.

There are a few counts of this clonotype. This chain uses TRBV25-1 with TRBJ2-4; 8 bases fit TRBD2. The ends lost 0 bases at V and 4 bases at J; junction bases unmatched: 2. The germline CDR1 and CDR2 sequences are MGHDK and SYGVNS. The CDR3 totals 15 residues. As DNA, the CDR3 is TGTGCCAGCAGTGAATATATAGCGGGGAAAAACATTCAGTACTTC. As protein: CASSEYIAGKNIQYF.